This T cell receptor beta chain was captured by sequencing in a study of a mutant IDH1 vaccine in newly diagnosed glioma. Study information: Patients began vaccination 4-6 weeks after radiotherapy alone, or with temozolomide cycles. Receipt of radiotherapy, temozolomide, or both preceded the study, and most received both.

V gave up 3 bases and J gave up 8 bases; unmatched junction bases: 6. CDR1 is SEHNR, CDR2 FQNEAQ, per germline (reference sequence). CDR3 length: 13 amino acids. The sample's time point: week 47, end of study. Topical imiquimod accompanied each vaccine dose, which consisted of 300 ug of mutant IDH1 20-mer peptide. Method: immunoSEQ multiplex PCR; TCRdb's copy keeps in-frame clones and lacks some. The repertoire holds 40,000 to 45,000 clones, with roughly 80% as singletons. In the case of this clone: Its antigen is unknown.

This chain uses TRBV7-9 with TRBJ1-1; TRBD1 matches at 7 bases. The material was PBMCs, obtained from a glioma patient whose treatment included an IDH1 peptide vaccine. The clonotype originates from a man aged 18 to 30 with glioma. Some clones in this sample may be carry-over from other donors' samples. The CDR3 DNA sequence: TGTGCCAGCAGCTTCCCGACAGGGCCAGAAGCTTTCTTT. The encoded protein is CASSFPTGPEAFF.